This T cell receptor (beta chain) appears in the sequencing data of a study of shared clonotypes between healthy human individuals. J gave up 6 bases and V 5 bases, and 4 bases lay outside the gene matches. Per the germline V gene, CDR1 is SNHLY and CDR2 is FYNNEI. The CDR3 is 13 residues long. Clones were sequenced by immunoSEQ multiplex PCR, and TCRdb holds only the in-frame ones, with some missing. Of some 630,000 clones in the sample, 72% were seen once. The chain couples TRBV2 to TRBJ1-2; 9 nucleotides agree with TRBD1. Material for sequencing was memory CD4+ T cells sorted from blood. Subset meaning: CD45RA-negative fraction. The source is a woman in her thirties in good health. CDR3 protein: CASSRDREDGYTF. In DNA form, the CDR3 reads TGTGCCAGCAGTAGGGACAGGGAAGATGGCTACACCTTC.